This T cell receptor beta chain was recorded in a study of blood T cell repertoires in COVID-19. About the study: PBMCs, B-cell-depleted T cells, or T cells provided the cDNA or gDNA that made up the material.

Original processing notes: Estimates of nucleated cell counts were drawn from the amplification of reference gene primers. Sequencing used immunoSEQ multiplex PCR; TCRdb keeps in-frame clones, though not all of them. That table gives V, J and clone size, and the DNA gave D and trimming. The table has about 81,000 clones, about 88% seen once. The TCR comes from a man aged 70-80 years with active or convalescent COVID-19. What was sequenced was peripheral blood.

CDR3 amino acids: CASSLAAGGGFYEQYF. The CDR3 DNA is TGCGCCAGCAGCCTGGCTGCAGGGGGCGGATTTTACGAGCAGTACTTC. V usage is TRBV5-1 and J usage is TRBJ2-7, with 8 bases fitting TRBD1. CDR1 SGHRS and CDR2 YFSETQ come from the germline V gene. The J segment lost 4 bases and the V segment lost 4 bases, leaving 13 bases of the junction unmatched. CDR3 size: 16 residues.